This is a list of T cell receptor beta chains from one sample in a study of tumor-infiltrating lymphocytes in primary liver carcinoma. A single record per CDR3 protein comes from TCRdb applying MiXCR to the multiplex PCR reads. This repertoire shows about 180,000 distinct CDR3 sequences, roughly 60% found once; its top ten account for about 70%. The specimen was peripheral blood. The receptors here all came from a man aged 40-49 years with primary liver carcinoma and hepatitis B virus infection. Both conserved end residues are trimmed from each CDR3. The order of the fields is V gene, CDR3 protein.

>TRBV11-2
ASSEEARGAQY
>TRBV29-1
SVGQGGGQPQH
>TRBV21-1
ASKGGCSYEQY
>TRBV29-1
SVEDRGRSNYGYT
>TRBV5-6
ASSLTVYEQY
>TRBV29-1
SVTGRVGEAGGETQY
>TRBV24-1
ATSDLQLGEQF
>TRBV5-1
ASSLGNPQQADNYGYT
>TRBV29-1
SVEAARTDTQY
>TRBV28
ASLLGPLNLGYT
>TRBV6-1
ASRDSGRETQY
>TRBV6-6
VSTPLREGGETQY
>TRBV10-3
AISRDSDEKLF
>TRBV6-1
ARSEIADYYGYT
>TRBV29-1
SVRRETYEQY
>TRBV6-5
ANRRDRRSGNTIY
>TRBV29-1
SVEDGRSHYGYT
>TRBV30
AWSVRGNEQF
>TRBV6-1
ASSGGRRFEAF
>TRBV7-8
ATSNRIEQF
>TRBV11-1
ASSSFTSGSSYNEQF
>TRBV11-2
DSSFGQLDTIY
>TRBV11-2
ASNSPSSSYNEQF
>TRBV10-3
AISGGQGGNEQF
>TRBV29-1
SARGTTHTGELF
>TRBV6-5
ASSYSTGQGSNEQF
>TRBV11-2
ASSLFVENEQL
>TRBV11-2
ASSLEARGYEQY
>TRBV10-2
ASRDRSETQY
>TRBV11-2
LSSSITSDQRDEQF
>TRBV29-1
SVDRNSLVETQY
>TRBV29-1
SVLLGGEKLF
>TRBV6-5
ASSYSTEAEAF
>TRBV6-5
TSSFTGAGNEKLF
>TRBV11-2
ASSPWNEGTEAF
>TRBV7-8
ASSSDRVQY
>TRBV4-2
ASCQGIAGSTGELF
>TRBV4-2
ASSQASVTLGNEQF
>TRBV6-1
ASSSQDRLAGFSNEQF
>TRBV6-1
ASSEWQGADEQF
>TRBV11-2
VSRSRSEANQPQH
>TRBV11-2
ASSTGQSQPQH
>TRBV5-1
ASSPDGGPGDTIY
>TRBV6-1
ASRITSGDSYNEQF
>TRBV29-1
SAVAGVGETQY
>TRBV10-3
AITRDGNTEAF
>TRBV6-2/TRBV6-3
ASSLQGGGANVLT
>TRBV28
ASRWERRDKREQY
>TRBV6-6
ASTPSGPAEQY
>TRBV13
ASSPRSGRGHNEQF
>TRBV4-1
ASSLAFRTGSPPLH
>TRBV11-2
ASSSGEISGANVLT
>TRBV12-3/TRBV12-4
ASSTPVTQETQY
>TRBV7-8
AGSLVGLAADEQF
>TRBV12-3/TRBV12-4
ASSWGQGAGGYT